The clone carrying this T cell receptor beta chain has only a few counts. TCRdb re-called the PCR reads through MiXCR, storing one row per CDR3 protein. Among 10,000 to 15,000 distinct CDR3 sequences, roughly 50% were seen once, and the ten largest hold around 25%. Germline V lookup: CDR1 SGHVS, CDR2 FNYEAQ. This CDR3 region has 20 residues. V was pared by 0 bases and J by 1 base, with 14 bases of the junction left unmatched. This sample stems from a study of tumor-infiltrating lymphocytes in oesophageal squamous cell carcinoma. This TCR derives from a male donor with esophageal squamous cell carcinoma. The chain couples TRBV7-6 to TRBJ2-1, with 8 bases that match TRBD2. Sequenced sample: esophageal tumor tissue. CDR3 amino acids: CASSLAQPGGASGSYNEQFF. CDR3 bases: TGTGCCAGCAGCTTAGCGCAACCGGGGGGGGCAAGCGGATCCTACAATGAGCAGTTCTTC. Full variable domain (remainder filled in from reference TRBV7-6 and TRBJ2-1): GAGVSQSPRYKVTKRGQDVALRCDPISGHVSLYWYRQALGQGPEFLTYFNYEAQQDKSGLPNDRFSAERPEGSISTLTIQRTEQRDSAMYRCASSLAQPGGASGSYNEQFFGPGTRLTVL.